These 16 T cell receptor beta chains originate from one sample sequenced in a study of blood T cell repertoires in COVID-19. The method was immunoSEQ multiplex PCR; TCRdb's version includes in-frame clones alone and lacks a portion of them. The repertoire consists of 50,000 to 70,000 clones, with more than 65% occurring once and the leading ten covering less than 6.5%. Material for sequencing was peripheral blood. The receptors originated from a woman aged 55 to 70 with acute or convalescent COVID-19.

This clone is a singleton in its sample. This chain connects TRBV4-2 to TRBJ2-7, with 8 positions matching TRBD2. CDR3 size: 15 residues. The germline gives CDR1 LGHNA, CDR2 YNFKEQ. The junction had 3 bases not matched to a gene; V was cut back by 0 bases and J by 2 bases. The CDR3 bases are TGTGCCAGCAGCCAAGACTACGGGAGGGCCTACGAGCAGTACTTC. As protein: CASSQDYGRAYEQYF.

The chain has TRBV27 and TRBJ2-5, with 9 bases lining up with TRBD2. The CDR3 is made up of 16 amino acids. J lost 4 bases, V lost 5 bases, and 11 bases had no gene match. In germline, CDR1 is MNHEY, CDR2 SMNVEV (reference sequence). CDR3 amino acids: CASSPGLAGGLETQYF. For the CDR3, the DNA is TGTGCCAGCAGTCCAGGACTGGCGGGGGGGCTAGAGACCCAGTACTTC.

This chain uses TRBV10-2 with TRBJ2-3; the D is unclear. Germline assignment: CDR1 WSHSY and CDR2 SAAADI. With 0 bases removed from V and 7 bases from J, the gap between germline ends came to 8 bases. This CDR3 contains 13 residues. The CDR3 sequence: CASSESAANTQYF. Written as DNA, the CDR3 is TGCGCCAGCAGTGAGTCGGCCGCAAATACGCAGTATTTT.

The CDR3 nucleotides read TGTGCCAGCAGTGTTGGTAGGACAGGGGTAACCGGGGAGCTGTTTTTT. It yields the protein CASSVGRTGVTGELFF. V is TRBV2 and J is TRBJ2-2; 9 bases are shared with TRBD1. Looked up from germline, CDR1 is SNHLY and CDR2 is FYNNEI. The CDR3 is 16 amino acids. J was trimmed by 5 bases and V by 4 bases; bases with no gene match: 8.

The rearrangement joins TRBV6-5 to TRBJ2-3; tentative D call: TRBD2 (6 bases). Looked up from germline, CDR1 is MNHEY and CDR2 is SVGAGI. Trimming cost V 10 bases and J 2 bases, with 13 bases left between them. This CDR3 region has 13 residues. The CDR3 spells CAIRDSSTDTQYF. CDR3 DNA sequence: TGTGCCATACGGGACTCTTCCACAGATACGCAGTATTTT.

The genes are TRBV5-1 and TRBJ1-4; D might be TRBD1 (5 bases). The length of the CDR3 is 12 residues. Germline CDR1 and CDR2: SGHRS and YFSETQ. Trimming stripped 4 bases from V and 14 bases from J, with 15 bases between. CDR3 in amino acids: CASSLDRQNLFF. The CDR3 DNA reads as TGCGCCAGCAGCCTCGACAGACAGAACCTGTTTTTT.

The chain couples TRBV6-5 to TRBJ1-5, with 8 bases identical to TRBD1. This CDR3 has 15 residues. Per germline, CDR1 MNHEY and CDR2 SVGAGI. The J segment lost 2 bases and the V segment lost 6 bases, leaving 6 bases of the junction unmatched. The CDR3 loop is CASSLRGHGNQPQHF. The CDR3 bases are TGTGCCAGCAGCCTCAGGGGGCATGGCAATCAGCCCCAGCATTTT.

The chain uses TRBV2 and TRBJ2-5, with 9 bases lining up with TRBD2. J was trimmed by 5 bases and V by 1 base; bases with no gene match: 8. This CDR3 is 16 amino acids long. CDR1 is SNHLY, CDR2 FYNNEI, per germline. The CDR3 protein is CASSEVGGGAGETQYF. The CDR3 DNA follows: TGTGCCAGCAGTGAAGTCGGCGGGGGGGCAGGCGAGACCCAGTACTTC.

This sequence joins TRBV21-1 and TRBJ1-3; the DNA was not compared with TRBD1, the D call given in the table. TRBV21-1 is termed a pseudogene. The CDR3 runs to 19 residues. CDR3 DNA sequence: TGTGCCAGCAGCAAAGAAGGGACAGGGGGTCCTAGCTCTGGAAACACCATATATTTT. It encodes CASSKEGTGGPSSGNTIYF.

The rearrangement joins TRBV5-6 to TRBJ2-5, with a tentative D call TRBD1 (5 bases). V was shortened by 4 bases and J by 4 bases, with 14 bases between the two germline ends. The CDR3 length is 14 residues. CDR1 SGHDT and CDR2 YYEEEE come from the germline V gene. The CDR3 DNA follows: TGTGCCAGCAGCATCTCAGGGTTCGGAGAGACCCAGTACTTC. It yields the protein CASSISGFGETQYF.

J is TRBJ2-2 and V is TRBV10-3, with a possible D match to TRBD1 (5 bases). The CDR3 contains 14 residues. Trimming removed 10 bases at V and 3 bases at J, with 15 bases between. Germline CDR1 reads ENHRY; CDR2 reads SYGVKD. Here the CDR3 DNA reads TGTGCCAGTGGGGCCCTCGAGGACACCGGGGAGCTGTTTTTT. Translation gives CASGALEDTGELFF.

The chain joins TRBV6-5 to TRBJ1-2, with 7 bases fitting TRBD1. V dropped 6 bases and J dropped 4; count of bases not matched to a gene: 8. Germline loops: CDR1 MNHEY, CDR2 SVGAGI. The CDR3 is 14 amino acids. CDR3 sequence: CASRSGGLGYGYTF. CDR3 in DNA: TGTGCCAGCAGATCAGGGGGTTTGGGCTATGGCTACACCTTC.

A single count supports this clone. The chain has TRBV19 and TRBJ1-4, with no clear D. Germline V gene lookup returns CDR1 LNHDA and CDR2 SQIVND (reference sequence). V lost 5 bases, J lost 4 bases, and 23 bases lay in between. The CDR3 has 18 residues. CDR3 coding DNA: TGTGCCAGTAGTGGCCCCTCAGGCCACCGTGCAAGTAATGAAAAACTGTTTTTT. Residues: CASSGPSGHRASNEKLFF.

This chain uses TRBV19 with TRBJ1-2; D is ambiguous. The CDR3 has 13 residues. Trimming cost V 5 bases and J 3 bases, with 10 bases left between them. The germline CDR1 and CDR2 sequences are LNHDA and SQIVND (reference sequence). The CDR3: CASSLRGDYGYTF. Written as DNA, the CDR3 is TGTGCCAGTAGTCTGCGGGGAGACTATGGCTACACCTTC.

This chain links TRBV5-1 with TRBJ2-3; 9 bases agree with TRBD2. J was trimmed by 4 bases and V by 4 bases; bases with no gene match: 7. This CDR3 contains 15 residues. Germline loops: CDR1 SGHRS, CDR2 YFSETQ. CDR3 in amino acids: CASSPSGGTADTQYF. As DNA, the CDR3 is TGCGCCAGCAGCCCAAGCGGGGGGACCGCAGATACGCAGTATTTT.

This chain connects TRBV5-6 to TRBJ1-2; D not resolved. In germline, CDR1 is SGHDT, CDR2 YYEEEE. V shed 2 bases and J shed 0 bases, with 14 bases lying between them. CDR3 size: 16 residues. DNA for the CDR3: TGTGCCAGCAGCTTCGACTCCGAACTAGCTAACTATGGCTACACCTTC. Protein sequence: CASSFDSELANYGYTF.